This T cell receptor beta chain was captured in a study of blood T cell repertoires in COVID-19. Overall study: Specimens from acute and convalescent COVID-19 originated in the United States, Italy and Spain.

The repertoire was sequenced with immunoSEQ multiplex PCR; TCRdb's copy has only in-frame clones and lacks some. This table has 70,000 to 100,000 clones, 90% appearing once. This clonotype originated in a woman of 80 years or more with active or convalescent COVID-19. Sequencing used peripheral blood.

CDR3 coding DNA: TGCAGCGTCATGTCCAGGGCCACTGAAGCTTTCTTT. It codes for CSVMSRATEAFF. The V gene is TRBV29-1, the J gene TRBJ1-1; D might be TRBD1 (5 bases). CDR3 length: 12 amino acids. Trimming stripped 6 bases from V and 4 bases from J, with 12 bases between. Germline V lookup: CDR1 SQVTM, CDR2 ANQGSEA.